This T cell receptor beta chain was observed in a study of T cells in localized non-small cell lung cancer. Deletions cut 1 base from V and 5 bases from J, with 13 bases between. The germline V gene has CDR1 SGHDT and CDR2 YYEEEE. This CDR3 has 15 residues. Worth noting for this clone: Its antigen is unidentified.

Findings and limits, study-wide: Maximal T cell clonality occurred in uninvolved adjacent lung, with tumor ranking below it. For the top 100 tumor clones, a median approximately 50 also appeared in adjacent lung. Without multi-region sequencing, intratumor heterogeneity could not be excluded. Longer overall survival associated with higher blood T cell density; shorter survival with higher adjacent-lung clonality.

Measured with immunoSEQ multiplex PCR; TCRdb has only the in-frame clones, and not every one. The profile shows over 45,000 clones, roughly 77% of them singletons. The chain recombines TRBV5-6 with TRBJ2-1; D call uncertain. The sequence was obtained from a man aged 35 to 69 with stage I squamous cell lung carcinoma. This material consisted of peripheral blood, taken before any cancer treatment. CDR3 amino acids: CASSLPVDTDNEQFF. DNA of the CDR3: TGTGCCAGCAGCTTGCCCGTTGACACCGACAATGAGCAGTTCTTC.